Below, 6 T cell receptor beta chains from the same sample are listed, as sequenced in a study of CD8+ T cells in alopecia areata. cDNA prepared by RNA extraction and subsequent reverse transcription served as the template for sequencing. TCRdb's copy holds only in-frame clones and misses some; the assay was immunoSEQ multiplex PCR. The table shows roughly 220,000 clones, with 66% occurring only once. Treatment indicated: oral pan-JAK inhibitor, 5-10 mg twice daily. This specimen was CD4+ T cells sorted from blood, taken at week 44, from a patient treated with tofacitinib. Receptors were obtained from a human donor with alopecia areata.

CDR3 loop: CAVGLAAYNEQFF. The CDR3 DNA reads TGTGCCGTAGGACTAGCCGCCTACAATGAGCAGTTCTTC. This sequence joins TRBV7-9 and TRBJ2-1; 8 bases line up with TRBD2. After removal of 11 bases from V and 2 bases from J, the junction contained 5 bases not matched to a gene. The CDR3 runs 13 residues. From germline, CDR1 is SEHNR and CDR2 FQNEAQ (reference sequence).

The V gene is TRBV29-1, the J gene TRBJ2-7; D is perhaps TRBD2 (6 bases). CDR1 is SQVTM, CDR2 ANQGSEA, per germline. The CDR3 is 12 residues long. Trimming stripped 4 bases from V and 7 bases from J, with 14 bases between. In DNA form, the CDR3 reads TGCAGCGTTGGACAGCGGGCGTCGGAGCAGTACTTC. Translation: CSVGQRASEQYF.

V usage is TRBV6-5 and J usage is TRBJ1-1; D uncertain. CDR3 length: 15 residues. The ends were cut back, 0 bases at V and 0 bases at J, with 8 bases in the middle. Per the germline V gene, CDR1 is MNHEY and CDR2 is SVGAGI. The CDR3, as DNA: TGTGCCAGCAGTTACTCGGGTCAGGTGAACACTGAAGCTTTCTTT. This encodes CASSYSGQVNTEAFF.

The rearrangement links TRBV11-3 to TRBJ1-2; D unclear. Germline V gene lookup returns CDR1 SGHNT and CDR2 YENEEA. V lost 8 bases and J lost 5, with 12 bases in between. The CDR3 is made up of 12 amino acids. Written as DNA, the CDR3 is TGTGCCAGCGGGAGCAGGATGTATGGCTACACCTTC. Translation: CASGSRMYGYTF.

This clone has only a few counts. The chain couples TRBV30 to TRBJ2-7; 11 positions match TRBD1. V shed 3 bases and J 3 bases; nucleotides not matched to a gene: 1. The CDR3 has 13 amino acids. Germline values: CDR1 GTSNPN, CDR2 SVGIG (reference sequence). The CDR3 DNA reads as TGTGCCTGGAGAGGGACAGGGGGCTACGAGCAGTACTTC. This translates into CAWRGTGGYEQYF. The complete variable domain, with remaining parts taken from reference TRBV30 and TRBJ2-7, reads SQTIHQWPATLVQPVGSPLSLECTVEGTSNPNLYWYRQAAGRGLQLLFYSVGIGQISSEVPQNLSASRPQDRQFILSSKKLLLSDSGFYLCAWRGTGGYEQYFGPGTRLTVT.

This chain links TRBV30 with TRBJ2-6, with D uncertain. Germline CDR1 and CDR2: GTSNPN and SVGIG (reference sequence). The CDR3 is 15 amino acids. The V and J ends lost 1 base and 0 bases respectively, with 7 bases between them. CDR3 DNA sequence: TGTGCCTGGAGTGCCTTATACTCTGGGGCCAACGTCCTGACTTTC. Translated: CAWSALYSGANVLTF.